This is a list of T cell receptor beta chains from one sample in a study of T-cell memory formation after mild COVID-19. TCRdb recomputed calls from the 5' RACE reads with MiXCR, one row per CDR3 protein. Here the sample spans 15,000 or so distinct CDR3 sequences, around 21% being singletons. Sequenced input: PBMCs or a T cell subset sorted from them (not recorded which). The origin of the receptors is a man in his late teens or twenties who had mild COVID-19 (a few samples of this study predate the infection). Cell type and time point are not known. Both conserved end residues are part of each CDR3. A D gene is named only where the DNA matches it firmly. Size is stated for part of the rows, as once, few or many counts, or as a class when the clone is expanded.

-	TRBV7-2	TRBJ1-1	-	TGTGCCAGCAGCTTAGGAGGGGGTTTTACTGAAGCTTTCTTT	CASSLGGGFTEAFF
-	TRBV6-5	TRBJ2-2	many	TGTGCCAGCACTGACGGCGGGGGCCGGAACACCGGGGAGCTGTTTTTT	CASTDGGGRNTGELFF
TRBD2	TRBV5-6	TRBJ2-5	many	TGTGCCAGCAGCTTGAGGTTAGCGGGGTCCCAAGAGACCCAGTACTTC	CASSLRLAGSQETQYF
-	TRBV7-9	TRBJ2-7	many	TGTGCCAGCAGCTTAGTGAGAGGGACCTCCTACGAGCAGTACTTC	CASSLVRGTSYEQYF
-	TRBV2	TRBJ2-2	many	TGTGCCAGCAGTGATCCCAGGGGTTGGACCGGGGAGCTGTTTTTT	CASSDPRGWTGELFF
-	TRBV6-5	TRBJ2-2	many	TGTGCCAGCACCTTTAGTGTACTAGTCACCGGGGAGCTGTTTTTT	CASTFSVLVTGELFF
-	TRBV29-1	TRBJ1-4	many	TGCAGCGCGTACAGGGAAAAACTGTTTTTT	CSAYREKLFF
-	TRBV7-9	TRBJ1-6	-	TGTGCCAGCAGCCCGCGGTTGAGGGCATCACCCCTCCACTTT	CASSPRLRASPLHF
TRBD1	TRBV4-2	TRBJ1-5	many	TGTGCCAGCAGCCAAGCCTGGGGGACAGGGGGTTATCAGCCCCAGCATTTT	CASSQAWGTGGYQPQHF
TRBD2	TRBV5-4	TRBJ2-7	many	TGTGCCAGCAGCTTGGAACTAGCGGGGAGCGAGCAGTACTTC	CASSLELAGSEQYF
TRBD1	TRBV30	TRBJ2-7	-	TGTGCCTGGGGACAGGCCTACGAGCAGTACTTC	CAWGQAYEQYF
-	TRBV5-6	TRBJ2-5	-	TGTGCCAGCAGCCTACAGGGACCAAGAAAAGAGACCCAGTACTTC	CASSLQGPRKETQYF
-	TRBV27	TRBJ2-7	-	TGTGCCAGCAGTTTAGGGTTGCTCTACGAGCAGTACTTC	CASSLGLLYEQYF
-	TRBV27	TRBJ1-1	many	TGTGCCAGCAGCGGGGCGGGGTCTGAAGCTTTCTTT	CASSGAGSEAFF
TRBD1	TRBV12-3/TRBV12-4	TRBJ2-3	-	TGTGCCAGCAGTCCAGGGACAGGGGCAGATACGCAGTATTTT	CASSPGTGADTQYF
TRBD2	TRBV5-1	TRBJ2-3	-	TGCGCCAGCAGCTTACTGCGGACTAGCGGGGGGGATACGCAGTATTTT	CASSLLRTSGGDTQYF
-	TRBV6-2/TRBV6-3	TRBJ1-1	few	TGTGCCAGCAGTTACCCCAGCTCAGGGGACACTGAAGCTTTCTTT	CASSYPSSGDTEAFF
-	TRBV20-1	TRBJ2-5	many	TGCAGTGCTAGAGATACCGCAGGGCGGGAGACCCAGTACTTC	CSARDTAGRETQYF
-	TRBV27	TRBJ2-2	many	TGTGCCAGCAGTTACGAGGGCGCGTCCGGGGAGCTGTTTTTT	CASSYEGASGELFF
TRBD2	TRBV20-1	TRBJ2-1	few	TGCAGTGCCAGTTCTAGCGGGGGCTCTACGAATGAGCAGTTCTTC	CSASSSGGSTNEQFF
-	TRBV11-2	TRBJ2-3	many	TGTGCCAGCAGCCCCTGGGGACATACGCAGTATTTT	CASSPWGHTQYF
-	TRBV7-9	TRBJ1-2	many	TGTGCCAGCAGCTTATGGTTCCTCAACTATGGCTACACCTTC	CASSLWFLNYGYTF
-	TRBV5-1	TRBJ2-7	many	TGCGCCAGCAGCTTCTTCTCCTACGAGCAGTACTTC	CASSFFSYEQYF
-	TRBV7-2	TRBJ2-1	many	TGTGCCAGCAGCTCCCAGATAGGGTTGAGGGGTGGGAGCAATGAGCAGTTCTTC	CASSSQIGLRGGSNEQFF
-	TRBV5-1	TRBJ2-5	many	TGCGCCAGCCGCGGGACATCAGAAGAGACCCAGTACTTC	CASRGTSEETQYF
-	TRBV6-2/TRBV6-3	TRBJ2-7	few	TGTGCCAGCACCGACAGGGCAGGGGAGGTATGGTACTTC	CASTDRAGEVWYF
-	TRBV7-9	TRBJ2-1	-	TGTGCCAGCAGCTCCGGACTCCCGCCGGGCAATGAGCAGTTCTTC	CASSSGLPPGNEQFF
-	TRBV4-1	TRBJ1-5	many	TGCGCCAGCAGCCAAGAAGGGGCAAATCAGCCCCAGCATTTT	CASSQEGANQPQHF
TRBD1	TRBV13	TRBJ2-7	once	TGTGCCAGCAGCATCGGGACAGTCTACGAGCAGTACTTC	CASSIGTVYEQYF
-	TRBV7-6	TRBJ1-1	-	TGTGCCAGCAGCTTAGCCCGGATTTGGGGGGTGAACACTGAAGCTTTCTTT	CASSLARIWGVNTEAFF
TRBD2	TRBV11-2	TRBJ2-3	many	TGTGCCAGCACCCCTCGGCTAGCGGGTTTAACTAGCACAGATACGCAGTATTTT	CASTPRLAGLTSTDTQYF
-	TRBV9	TRBJ2-1	-	TGTGCCAGCAGCCCTGCGGAGTATCACAATGAGCAGTTCTTC	CASSPAEYHNEQFF
-	TRBV6-5	TRBJ1-4	many	TGTGCCAGCCGCCTCATAGGGGCAACTAATGAAAAACTGTTTTTT	CASRLIGATNEKLFF
-	TRBV3-1	TRBJ1-1	many	TGTGCCAGCAGCCAGGGTGGGGCGGCTTTCTTT	CASSQGGAAFF
-	TRBV12-3/TRBV12-4	TRBJ1-6	many	TGTGCCAGCAGCGACGGGGGGGCCGGCTATAATTCACCCCTCCACTTT	CASSDGGAGYNSPLHF
TRBD1	TRBV9	TRBJ2-1	-	TGTGCCAGCAGCGTGGACAGGGGGGCCTACAATGAGCAGTTCTTC	CASSVDRGAYNEQFF
-	TRBV27	TRBJ2-5	-	TGTGCCAGCGGGCCTGGGGGTGGGGAGACCCAGTACTTC	CASGPGGGETQYF
-	TRBV5-1	TRBJ1-2	-	TGCGCCAGCAGCTTGGGTCTGGTAGACTATGGCTACACCTTC	CASSLGLVDYGYTF
-	TRBV29-1	TRBJ1-1	-	TGCAGCGTTGGAGGACCGTCGAACACTGAAGCTTTCTTT	CSVGGPSNTEAFF